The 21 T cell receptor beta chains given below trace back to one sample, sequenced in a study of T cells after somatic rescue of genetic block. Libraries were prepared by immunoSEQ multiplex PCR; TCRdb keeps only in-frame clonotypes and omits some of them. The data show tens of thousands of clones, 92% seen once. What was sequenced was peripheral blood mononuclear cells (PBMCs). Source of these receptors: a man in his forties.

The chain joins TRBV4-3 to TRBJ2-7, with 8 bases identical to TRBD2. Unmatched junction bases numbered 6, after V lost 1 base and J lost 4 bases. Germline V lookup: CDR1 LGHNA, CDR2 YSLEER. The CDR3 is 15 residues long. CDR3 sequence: CASSQGTGGRYEQYF. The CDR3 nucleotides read TGCGCCAGCAGCCAAGGGACGGGAGGGAGGTACGAGCAGTACTTC.

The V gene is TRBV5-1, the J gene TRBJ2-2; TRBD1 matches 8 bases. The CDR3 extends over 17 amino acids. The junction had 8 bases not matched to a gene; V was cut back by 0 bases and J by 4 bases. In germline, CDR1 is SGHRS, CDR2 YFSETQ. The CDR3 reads CASSLAGTGGVTGELFF. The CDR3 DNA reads TGCGCCAGCAGCTTGGCGGGGACAGGTGGTGTCACCGGGGAGCTGTTTTTT.

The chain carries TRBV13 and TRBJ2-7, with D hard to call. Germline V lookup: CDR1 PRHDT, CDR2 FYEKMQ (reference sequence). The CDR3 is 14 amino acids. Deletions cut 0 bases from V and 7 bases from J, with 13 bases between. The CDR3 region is CASSLGQPPREQYF. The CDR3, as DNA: TGTGCCAGCAGCTTAGGGCAGCCTCCTCGGGAGCAGTACTTC.

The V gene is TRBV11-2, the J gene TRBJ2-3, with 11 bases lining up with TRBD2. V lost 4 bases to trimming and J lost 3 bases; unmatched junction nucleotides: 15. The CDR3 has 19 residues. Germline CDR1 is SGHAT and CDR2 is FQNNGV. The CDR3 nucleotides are TGTGCCAGCAGCTCTCTCCACAGCTCTAGCGGGAGGCGAACAGATACGCAGTATTTT. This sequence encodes CASSSLHSSSGRRTDTQYF.

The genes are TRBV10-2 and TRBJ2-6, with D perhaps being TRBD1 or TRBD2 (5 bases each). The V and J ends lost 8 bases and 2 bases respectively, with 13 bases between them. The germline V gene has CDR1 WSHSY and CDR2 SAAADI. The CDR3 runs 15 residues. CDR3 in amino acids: CASGSGQTGANVLTF. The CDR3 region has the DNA TGCGCCAGCGGGAGTGGACAAACTGGGGCCAACGTCCTGACTTTC.

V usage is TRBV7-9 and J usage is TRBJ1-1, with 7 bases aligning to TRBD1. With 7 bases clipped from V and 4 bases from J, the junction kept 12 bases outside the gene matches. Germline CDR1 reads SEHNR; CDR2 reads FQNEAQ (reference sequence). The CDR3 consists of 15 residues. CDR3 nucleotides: TGTGCCAGCAAGAAGGACAGGCAGAACGGCACTGAAGCTTTCTTT. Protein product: CASKKDRQNGTEAFF.

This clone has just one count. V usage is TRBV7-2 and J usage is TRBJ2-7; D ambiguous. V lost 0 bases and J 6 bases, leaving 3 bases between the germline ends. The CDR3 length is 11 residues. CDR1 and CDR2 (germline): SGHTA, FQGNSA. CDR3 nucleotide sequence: TGTGCCAGCAGCTTAGCGGTCGAGCAGTACTTC. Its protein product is CASSLAVEQYF.

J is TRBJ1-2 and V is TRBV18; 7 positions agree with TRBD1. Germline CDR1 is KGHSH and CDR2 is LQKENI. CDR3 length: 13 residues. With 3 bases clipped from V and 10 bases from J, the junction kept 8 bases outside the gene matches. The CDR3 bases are TGTGCCAGCTCACCCGACAGGGCCCGGTTCTACACCTTC. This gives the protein CASSPDRARFYTF.

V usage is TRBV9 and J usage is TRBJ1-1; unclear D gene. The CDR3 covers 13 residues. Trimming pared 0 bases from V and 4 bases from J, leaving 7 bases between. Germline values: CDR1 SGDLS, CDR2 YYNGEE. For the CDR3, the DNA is TGTGCCAGCAGCGTAGGTGGCAGCACTGAAGCTTTCTTT. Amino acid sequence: CASSVGGSTEAFF. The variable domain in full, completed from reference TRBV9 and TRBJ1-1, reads DSGVTQTPKHLITATGQRVTLRCSPRSGDLSVYWYQQSLDQGLQFLIQYYNGEERAKGNILERFSAQQFPDLHSELNLSSLELGDSALYFCASSVGGSTEAFFGQGTRLTVV.

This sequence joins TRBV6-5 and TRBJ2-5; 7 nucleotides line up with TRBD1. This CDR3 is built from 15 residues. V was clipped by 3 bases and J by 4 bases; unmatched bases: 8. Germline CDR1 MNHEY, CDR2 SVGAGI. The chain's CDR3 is CASSYEGAVSETQYF. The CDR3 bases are TGTGCCAGCAGTTATGAGGGGGCGGTGTCAGAGACCCAGTACTTC.

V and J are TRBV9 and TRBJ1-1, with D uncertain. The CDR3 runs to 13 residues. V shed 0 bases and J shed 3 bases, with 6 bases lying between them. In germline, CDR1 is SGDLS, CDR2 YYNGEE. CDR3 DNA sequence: TGTGCCAGCAGCGTAGGCCTGGACACTGAAGCTTTCTTT. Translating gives CASSVGLDTEAFF.

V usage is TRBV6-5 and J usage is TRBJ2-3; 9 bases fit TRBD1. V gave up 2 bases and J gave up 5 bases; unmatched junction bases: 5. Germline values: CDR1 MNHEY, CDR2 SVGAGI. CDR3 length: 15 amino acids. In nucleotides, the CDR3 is TGTGCCAGCAGTTACACAGGGGGCGCGTTAGATACGCAGTATTTT. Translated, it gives CASSYTGGALDTQYF.

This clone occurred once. The CDR3 sequence: CASSDRANEQYF. CDR3 nucleotides: TGTGCCAGTAGTGACAGGGCAAACGAGCAGTACTTC. This sequence joins TRBV19 and TRBJ2-7, with 7 bases lining up with TRBD1. From germline, CDR1 is LNHDA and CDR2 SQIVND (reference sequence). This CDR3 region has 12 residues. V lost 5 bases to trimming and J lost 5 bases; unmatched junction nucleotides: 3.

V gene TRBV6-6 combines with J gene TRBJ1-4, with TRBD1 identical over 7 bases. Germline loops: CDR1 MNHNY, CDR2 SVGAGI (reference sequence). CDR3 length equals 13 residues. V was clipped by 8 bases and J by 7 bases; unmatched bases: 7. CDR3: CASVPGGREKLFF. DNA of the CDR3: TGTGCCAGCGTCCCAGGGGGGCGTGAAAAACTGTTTTTT.

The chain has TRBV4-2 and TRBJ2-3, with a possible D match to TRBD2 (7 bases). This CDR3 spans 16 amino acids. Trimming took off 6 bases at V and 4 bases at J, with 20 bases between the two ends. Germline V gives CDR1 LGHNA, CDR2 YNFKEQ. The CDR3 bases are TGTGCCAGCAGTCCGCCGCGGGGGCTTGGGTCAGATACGCAGTATTTT. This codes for CASSPPRGLGSDTQYF.

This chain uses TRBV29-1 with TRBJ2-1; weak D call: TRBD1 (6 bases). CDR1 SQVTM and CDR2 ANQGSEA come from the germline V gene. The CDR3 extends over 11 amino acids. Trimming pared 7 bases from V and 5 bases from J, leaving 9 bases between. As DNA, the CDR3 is TGCAGCGCTGGACAGAACAATGAGCAGTTCTTC. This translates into CSAGQNNEQFF.

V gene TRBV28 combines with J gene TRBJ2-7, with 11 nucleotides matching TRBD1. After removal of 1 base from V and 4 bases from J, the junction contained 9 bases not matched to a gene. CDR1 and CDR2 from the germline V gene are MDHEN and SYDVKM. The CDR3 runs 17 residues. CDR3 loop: CASSLYLADRGRYEQYF. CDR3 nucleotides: TGTGCCAGCAGTTTATACCTCGCGGACAGGGGGCGATACGAGCAGTACTTC.

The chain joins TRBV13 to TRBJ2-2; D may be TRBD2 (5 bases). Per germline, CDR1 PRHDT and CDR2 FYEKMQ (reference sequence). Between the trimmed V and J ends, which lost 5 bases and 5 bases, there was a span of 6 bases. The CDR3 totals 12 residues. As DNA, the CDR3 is TGTGCCAGCAGCCGGGGTACCGGGGAGCTGTTTTTT. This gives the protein CASSRGTGELFF. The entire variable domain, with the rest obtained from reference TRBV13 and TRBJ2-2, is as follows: AAGVIQSPRHLIKEKRETATLKCYPIPRHDTVYWYQQGPGQDPQFLISFYEKMQSDKGSIPDRFSAQQFSDYHSELNMSSLELGDSALYFCASSRGTGELFFGEGSRLTVL.

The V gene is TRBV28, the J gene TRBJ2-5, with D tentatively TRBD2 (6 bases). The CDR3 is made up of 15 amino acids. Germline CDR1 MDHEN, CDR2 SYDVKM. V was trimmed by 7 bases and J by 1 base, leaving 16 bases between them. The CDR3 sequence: CASTIRKRAQETQYF. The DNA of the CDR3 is TGTGCCAGCACCATAAGGAAGCGGGCCCAAGAGACCCAGTACTTC. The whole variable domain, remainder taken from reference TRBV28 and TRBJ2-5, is DVKVTQSSRYLVKRTGEKVFLECVQDMDHENMFWYRQDPGLGLRLIYFSYDVKMKEKGDIPEGYSVSREKKERFSLILESASTNQTSMYLCASTIRKRAQETQYFGPGTRLLVL.

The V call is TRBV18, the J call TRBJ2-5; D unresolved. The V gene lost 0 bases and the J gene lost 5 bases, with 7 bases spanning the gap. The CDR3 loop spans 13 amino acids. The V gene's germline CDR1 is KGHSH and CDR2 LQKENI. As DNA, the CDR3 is TGTGCCAGCTCACCACCTGGGGTCGAGACCCAGTACTTC. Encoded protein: CASSPPGVETQYF. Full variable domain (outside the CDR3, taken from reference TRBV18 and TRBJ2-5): NAGVMQNPRHLVRRRGQEARLRCSPMKGHSHVYWYRQLPEEGLKFMVYLQKENIIDESGMPKERFSAEFPKEGPSILRIQQVVRGDSAAYFCASSPPGVETQYFGPGTRLLVL.

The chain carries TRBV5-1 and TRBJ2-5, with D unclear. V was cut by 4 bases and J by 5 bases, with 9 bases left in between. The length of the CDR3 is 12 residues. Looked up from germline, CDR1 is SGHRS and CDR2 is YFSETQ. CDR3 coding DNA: TGCGCCAGCAGCCCGGCACGGGAGACCCAGTACTTC. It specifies CASSPARETQYF. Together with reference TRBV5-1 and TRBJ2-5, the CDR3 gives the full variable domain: KAGVTQTPRYLIKTRGQQVTLSCSPISGHRSVSWYQQTPGQGLQFLFEYFSETQRNKGNFPGRFSGRQFSNSRSEMNVSTLELGDSALYLCASSPARETQYFGPGTRLLVL.